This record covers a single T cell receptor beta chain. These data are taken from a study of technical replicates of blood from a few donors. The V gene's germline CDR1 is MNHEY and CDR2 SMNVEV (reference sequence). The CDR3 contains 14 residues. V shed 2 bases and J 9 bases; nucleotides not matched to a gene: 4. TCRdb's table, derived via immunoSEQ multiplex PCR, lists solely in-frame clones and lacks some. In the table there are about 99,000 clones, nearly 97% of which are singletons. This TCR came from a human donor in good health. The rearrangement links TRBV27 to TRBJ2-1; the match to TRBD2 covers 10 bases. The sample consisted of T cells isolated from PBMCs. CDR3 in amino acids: CASSLLAGEAEQFF. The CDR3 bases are TGTGCCAGCAGTTTACTAGCGGGAGAAGCTGAGCAGTTCTTC.